These 27 T cell receptor beta chains were sequenced from one sample in a study of T-cell reconstitution after alpha-beta-depleted transplantation in children. A TCRbeta library incorporating unique molecular identifiers was prepared. Each CDR3 protein gets one entry after TCRdb re-called the PCR reads with MiXCR. The data show around 6,500 distinct CDR3 sequences, around 15% seen once. The sequencing here drew on PBMCs, taken before TCRalphabeta/CD19-depleted stem cell transplant. These TCRs come from a boy aged 5-17 years with acute lymphoblastic leukemia, due to receive a stem cell transplant.

In this sample, this clonotype is medium-sized. The CDR3 DNA follows: TGCAGCGTTGAAGATCTAGGGGACGAGCAGTACTTC. Translation gives CSVEDLGDEQYF. V is TRBV29-1 and J is TRBJ2-7; the D gene is possibly TRBD1 (5 bases). Trimming pared 0 bases from V and 5 bases from J, leaving 8 bases between. This CDR3 region has 12 residues. CDR1 SQVTM and CDR2 ANQGSEA come from the germline V gene.

This clonotype is medium-sized by share. The V gene is TRBV12-3 or TRBV12-4, the J gene TRBJ1-5; D perhaps matches TRBD1 (6 bases). V lost 7 bases to trimming and J lost 1 base, with 8 bases between them. This CDR3 has 13 amino acids. The CDR3 DNA reads TGTGCCAGCACCAGGGGAAGCAATCAGCCCCAGCATTTT. Amino acid sequence: CASTRGSNQPQHF.

This clonotype has ten or more counts. The V gene is TRBV7-9, the J gene TRBJ2-3; 7 positions match TRBD1. The V gene end was trimmed by 0 bases and the J gene end by 11 bases; junction bases not matched to a gene: 8. CDR1 and CDR2 (germline): SEHNR, FQNEAQ (reference sequence). This CDR3 contains 14 residues. The CDR3 is CASSLAAGTEKQYF. The DNA for the CDR3 is TGTGCCAGCAGCTTAGCAGCAGGGACAGAAAAGCAGTATTTT.

This clonotype is labeled as medium-sized. The chain couples TRBV7-8 to TRBJ2-7, with D hard to call. Germline lookup yields CDR1 SGHVS and CDR2 FQNEAQ. Trimming stripped 1 base from V and 1 base from J, with 11 bases between. This CDR3 region has 15 residues. In nucleotides, the CDR3 is TGTGCCAGCAGCTTAGTCGTGGCCCCTTCCTACGAGCAGTACTTC. Protein: CASSLVVAPSYEQYF.

This clonotype is deemed medium-sized. V and J are TRBV5-6 and TRBJ2-5; D gene uncertain. CDR1 and CDR2 from the germline V gene are SGHDT and YYEEEE. The V gene lost 5 bases and the J gene lost 5 bases, with 22 bases spanning the gap. This CDR3 region has 16 residues. The chain's CDR3 is CASSIKTDRRMETQYF. DNA of the CDR3: TGTGCCAGCAGTATTAAAACGGACCGACGGATGGAGACCCAGTACTTC. The full variable domain, with the rest looked up from reference TRBV5-6 and TRBJ2-5, is DAGVTQSPTHLIKTRGQQVTLRCSPKSGHDTVSWYQQALGQGPQFIFQYYEEEERQRGNFPDRFSGHQFPNYSSELNVNALLLGDSALYLCASSIKTDRRMETQYFGPGTRLLVL.

This clonotype is termed medium-sized. This chain uses TRBV20-1 with TRBJ2-1, with 13 bases lining up with TRBD2. The CDR3 runs 15 residues. V was pared by 6 bases and J by 8 bases, with 10 bases of the junction left unmatched. The germline gives CDR1 DFQATT, CDR2 SNEGSKA (reference sequence). CDR3 protein: CSAGLAGAMEDEQFF. DNA for the CDR3: TGCAGTGCCGGACTAGCGGGGGCGATGGAGGATGAGCAGTTCTTC.

This clonotype was seen ten or more times. The chain links TRBV4-2 to TRBJ2-1, with TRBD2 matching over 7 bases. CDR1 is LGHNA, CDR2 YNFKEQ, per germline. Trimming at V came to 1 base and at J to 4 bases, leaving 10 bases not matched to a gene. The CDR3 has 17 residues. Written as DNA, the CDR3 is TGTGCCAGCAGCCAAGTTGCGGGAGAGAAGGTATACAATGAGCAGTTCTTC. This gives the protein CASSQVAGEKVYNEQFF.

By its share, this clonotype is medium-sized. The chain uses TRBV5-1 and TRBJ1-2; 8 positions match TRBD1. CDR1 is SGHRS, CDR2 YFSETQ, per germline. The V segment lost 4 bases and the J segment 2 bases; nucleotides outside the gene matches: 1. The CDR3 runs 13 residues. CDR3 in amino acids: CASSAGGNYGYTF. The CDR3 DNA is TGCGCCAGCAGCGCAGGGGGCAACTATGGCTACACCTTC.

The chain recombines TRBV7-8 with TRBJ1-5; 12 positions agree with TRBD1. CDR3 length equals 15 residues. The germline CDR1 and CDR2 sequences are SGHVS and FQNEAQ. J was trimmed by 5 bases and V by 3 bases; bases with no gene match: 2. DNA of the CDR3: TGTGCCAGCAGCTTGGGACAGGGGGCTTATCAGCCCCAGCATTTT. It encodes CASSLGQGAYQPQHF.

The sample holds many counts of this clonotype. The genes are TRBV20-1 and TRBJ2-3; no clear D gene. Germline values: CDR1 DFQATT, CDR2 SNEGSKA (reference sequence). Between the trimmed V and J ends, which lost 3 bases and 0 bases, there was a span of 16 bases. The CDR3 contains 16 residues. The chain's CDR3 is CSARPSRSLSTDTQYF. CDR3 DNA sequence: TGCAGTGCTAGGCCTTCAAGGAGCCTAAGCACAGATACGCAGTATTTT.

This clonotype is categorized as medium-sized. The rearrangement uses TRBV5-6 and TRBJ1-2; D is unresolved. Trimming took off 2 bases at V and 4 bases at J, with 18 bases between the two ends. This CDR3 is built from 16 residues. From germline, CDR1 is SGHDT and CDR2 YYEEEE. CDR3 loop: CASSLRPGLGSYGYTF. The CDR3 bases are TGTGCCAGCAGCTTACGACCGGGCCTAGGGAGCTATGGCTACACCTTC.

This clonotype appeared many times. This chain's CDR3 is CASSLNRGRVNEQFF. The CDR3 DNA reads TGTGCCAGCAGCCTTAACAGGGGGCGCGTGAATGAGCAGTTCTTC. The rearrangement joins TRBV9 to TRBJ2-1; TRBD1 aligns across 9 bases. After removal of 4 bases from V and 7 bases from J, the junction contained 9 bases not matched to a gene. There are 15 residues in the CDR3. Per the germline V gene, CDR1 is SGDLS and CDR2 is YYNGEE.

Sample share makes this clonotype medium-sized. This chain joins TRBV5-1 and TRBJ2-3, with 14 bases aligning to TRBD2. Trimming cost V 4 bases and J 1 base; bases outside gene matches: 5. The V gene's germline CDR1 is SGHRS and CDR2 YFSETQ. CDR3 length: 17 amino acids. The CDR3 sequence: CASSPGLAGVGTDTQYF. The CDR3 bases are TGCGCCAGCAGCCCGGGACTAGCGGGAGTGGGCACAGATACGCAGTATTTT.

By share of the sample, this clonotype is medium-sized. The genes are TRBV20-1 and TRBJ1-6; weak D call: TRBD1 (5 bases). The CDR3 has 13 amino acids. The V gene lost 1 base and the J gene lost 7 bases, with 8 bases spanning the gap. In germline, CDR1 is DFQATT, CDR2 SNEGSKA (reference sequence). CDR3: CSARAGRNSPLHF. The CDR3 DNA reads as TGCAGTGCTAGAGCAGGGAGGAATTCACCCCTCCACTTT.

Judged by abundance, this clonotype is medium-sized (0.01 to 0.1%). The chain has TRBV4-3 and TRBJ1-4, with D hard to call. The ends were cut back, 4 bases at V and 7 bases at J, with 16 bases in the middle. The length of the CDR3 is 15 residues. Germline-derived CDR1 and CDR2 are LGHNA and YSLEER. CDR3 DNA sequence: TGCGCCAGCAGCCGCCTGATGAAGGAGGCTGAAAAACTGTTTTTT. It is translated as CASSRLMKEAEKLFF.

This chain connects TRBV4-2 to TRBJ1-1; tentative D call: TRBD1 (6 bases). The CDR3 extends over 15 amino acids. Trimming cost V 10 bases and J 5 bases, with 23 bases left between them. Germline lookup yields CDR1 LGHNA and CDR2 YNFKEQ. CDR3 coding DNA: TGTGCCATGAGCCCAGGGCCGGGGGCGAAAACTGAAGCTTTCTTT. It encodes CAMSPGPGAKTEAFF.

This clonotype is judged medium-sized. V is TRBV29-1 and J is TRBJ1-5, with 7 bases lining up with TRBD1. The CDR3 spans 14 residues. J gave up 4 bases and V 4 bases, and 7 bases lay outside the gene matches. CDR1 is SQVTM and CDR2 is ANQGSEA in the germline V gene. Here the CDR3 DNA reads TGCAGCGTTGTGGAACAGGGGATGAATCAGCCCCAGCATTTT. This sequence encodes CSVVEQGMNQPQHF.

Judged by abundance, this clonotype is medium-sized. The J gene is TRBJ2-1, the V gene TRBV6-2 or TRBV6-3; the D call may be TRBD1 or TRBD2 (5 bases each). This CDR3 is built from 14 residues. Trimming shortened V by 2 bases and J by 6 bases, and 11 bases separated the two germline ends. Germline CDR1 is MNHEY and CDR2 is SVGEGT. CDR3 residues: CASSYPRGVNEQFF. The CDR3 region has the DNA TGTGCCAGCAGTTACCCCAGAGGGGTCAATGAGCAGTTCTTC.

In its sample, this clonotype ranks as medium-sized. The chain employs TRBV9 and TRBJ1-5, with unresolved D. V was pared by 0 bases and J by 3 bases, with 4 bases between. CDR3 size: 13 residues. The germline CDR1 and CDR2 sequences are SGDLS and YYNGEE. This CDR3 is CASSVGHNQPQHF. CDR3 nucleotide sequence: TGTGCCAGCAGCGTAGGGCACAATCAGCCCCAGCATTTT.

This clonotype was counted many times. The genes are TRBV10-2 and TRBJ1-6; 9 nucleotides align to TRBD1. Germline trimming cut 5 bases from V and 3 bases from J; bases unmatched to any gene: 5. Germline CDR1 reads WSHSY; CDR2 reads SAAADI. The CDR3 contains 16 residues. The CDR3 nucleotides are TGCGCCAGCAGTTCCGGGACAGGGATCTATAATTCACCCCTCCACTTT. Translated: CASSSGTGIYNSPLHF.

This clonotype was detected ten times or more. V usage is TRBV5-1 and J usage is TRBJ1-1, with no clear D. V was trimmed by 0 bases and J by 2 bases, leaving 5 bases between them. CDR3 size: 13 residues. Germline V gene lookup returns CDR1 SGHRS and CDR2 YFSETQ. This chain's CDR3 is CASSLGHNTEAFF. The DNA of the CDR3 is TGCGCCAGCAGCTTGGGACATAACACTGAAGCTTTCTTT.

Comments on this clonotype: At one end, the junction sequence differs from germline, possibly due to a read error. V usage is TRBV6-5 and J usage is TRBJ2-1; a weak D match, TRBD2 (5 bases). The CDR3 spans 14 residues. The germline gives CDR1 MNHEY, CDR2 SVGAGI. CDR3 nucleotides: TGTGTCAGCAGTTATAGCGAAGGGCGATCTGAGCAGTTCTTC. It yields the protein CVSSYSEGRSEQFF.

This clonotype was picked up one time. This rearrangement joins TRBV28 to TRBJ2-1, with TRBD2 matching 9 bases. V dropped 8 bases and J dropped 1; count of bases not matched to a gene: 3. The CDR3 has 14 residues. Looked up from germline, CDR1 is MDHEN and CDR2 is SYDVKM. The CDR3 here is CASGLAGSYNEQFF. The CDR3 region has the DNA TGTGCCAGCGGCCTAGCGGGATCCTACAATGAGCAGTTCTTC.

Judged by abundance, this clonotype is medium-sized. The rearrangement links TRBV5-4 to TRBJ2-1; 7 bases align to TRBD2. After removal of 3 bases from V and 13 bases from J, the junction contained 10 bases not matched to a gene. This CDR3 has 13 amino acids. Germline values: CDR1 SGHNT, CDR2 YYREEE (reference sequence). CDR3: CASSSPQRDLQFF. CDR3 DNA sequence: TGTGCCAGCAGCTCCCCCCAGCGGGATCTACAGTTCTTC.

The gene calls are TRBV4-2 and TRBJ2-1; the D is unclear. Germline V CDR1 and CDR2: LGHNA, YNFKEQ. Between the trimmed V and J ends, which lost 1 base and 8 bases, there was a span of 3 bases. The CDR3 consists of 11 residues. In DNA form, the CDR3 reads TGTGCCAGCAGCCAAGCTGATGAGCAGTTCTTC. Translation: CASSQADEQFF.

A note on this clonotype: A single base separates this from a much larger clone, so it may be a read error. This chain joins TRBV5-4 and TRBJ1-4; TRBD1 might be the D (5 bases). Germline V gene sequence: CDR1 SGHNT, CDR2 YYREEE (reference sequence). Trimming cost V 4 bases and J 6 bases, with 13 bases left between them. The CDR3 totals 14 residues. CDR3 sequence reads: CASSPGTPYEKLFF. CDR3 in DNA: TGTGCCAGCAGCCCCGGGACCCCCTATGAAAAACTGTTTTTT.

Judged by abundance, this clonotype is medium-sized. The V and J genes are TRBV15 and TRBJ2-3, with no clear D. The CDR3 contains 13 residues. From germline, CDR1 is LNHNV and CDR2 YYDKDF (reference sequence). The V gene lost 1 base and the J gene lost 0 bases, with 2 bases spanning the gap. This chain's CDR3 is CATSRASTDTQYF. In DNA, the CDR3 is TGTGCCACCAGCAGAGCTAGCACAGATACGCAGTATTTT. The entire variable domain, with the rest obtained from reference TRBV15 and TRBJ2-3, is as follows: DAMVIQNPRYQVTQFGKPVTLSCSQTLNHNVMYWYQQKSSQAPKLLFHYYDKDFNNEADTPDNFQSRRPNTSFCFLDIRSPGLGDTAMYLCATSRASTDTQYFGPGTRLTVL.